The 9 T cell receptor beta chains reported below all come from one sample, sequenced in a study of T cells in Graves' hyperthyroidism and ophthalmopathy. TCR beta CDR3 regions were amplified from RNA transcripts. HTBI primers were used for first-round RT-PCR of the TCR CDR3. TCRdb ran MiXCR on the multiplex PCR reads and lists one entry per CDR3 protein. The table includes a few hundred thousand distinct CDR3 sequences, roughly an eighth detected once. The sequenced sample consisted of blood. These receptor sequences come from a woman in her thirties or forties with Graves' ophthalmopathy.

The chain links TRBV19 to TRBJ1-2, with 7 positions matching TRBD1. The V gene's germline CDR1 is LNHDA and CDR2 SQIVND (reference sequence). The J segment lost 3 bases and the V segment lost 3 bases, leaving 19 bases of the junction unmatched. The CDR3 has 19 residues. The CDR3 DNA reads TGTGCCAGTAGTATTGGATCCGCTAAGACCGACAGGGACGACTATGGCTACACCTTC. Amino acids: CASSIGSAKTDRDDYGYTF.

The CDR3 DNA is TGTGCCAGCAGCAGTAGGACAGGGCTAGTAGGAAACACCATATATTTT. This translates into CASSSRTGLVGNTIYF. The J gene is TRBJ1-3, the V gene TRBV5-4; TRBD1 matches 8 bases. The CDR3 is made up of 16 amino acids. With 4 bases clipped from V and 4 bases from J, the junction kept 10 bases outside the gene matches. Germline lookup yields CDR1 SGHNT and CDR2 YYREEE (reference sequence).

This clonotype was picked up one time. J is TRBJ2-5 and V is TRBV6-1; D call uncertain. The germline V gene has CDR1 MNHNS and CDR2 SASEGT. The CDR3 covers 13 residues. The ends were cut back, 7 bases at V and 4 bases at J, with 13 bases in the middle. CDR3 loop: CASTRRQRETQYF. The CDR3 DNA follows: TGTGCCAGCACGCGCAGGCAGCGAGAGACCCAGTACTTC.

There are many counts of this clonotype. V usage is TRBV5-1 and J usage is TRBJ1-4; D is undetermined. Germline CDR1 reads SGHRS; CDR2 reads YFSETQ. Trimming took 0 bases from V and 0 from J, leaving 9 bases between them. The CDR3 sequence is 16 residues long. In DNA, the CDR3 is TGCGCCAGCAGCTTGGTTGGAGTTGCAACTAATGAAAAACTGTTTTTT. This translates into CASSLVGVATNEKLFF.

The chain carries TRBV24-1 and TRBJ2-3; 7 nucleotides align to TRBD2. Unmatched junction bases numbered 9, after V lost 3 bases and J lost 10 bases. The CDR3 has 14 residues. The germline gives CDR1 KGHDR, CDR2 SFDVKD. The CDR3 sequence: CATSDGSGGSSQYF. The CDR3 DNA reads TGTGCCACCAGTGATGGGTCGGGGGGAAGTTCGCAGTATTTT.

The V and J genes are TRBV3-1 and TRBJ2-2; tentatively, D is TRBD2 (5 bases). The length of the CDR3 is 15 residues. V was pared by 0 bases and J by 4 bases, with 9 bases between. Per the germline V gene, CDR1 is LGHDT and CDR2 is YNNKEL (reference sequence). The CDR3 spells CASSQETGFTGELFF. In nucleotides, the CDR3 is TGTGCCAGCAGCCAAGAAACGGGGTTCACCGGGGAGCTGTTTTTT.

This clonotype appeared many times. The chain joins TRBV6-1 to TRBJ1-6, with 8 bases fitting TRBD1. V was pared by 5 bases and J by 7 bases, with 7 bases of the junction left unmatched. This CDR3 spans 15 amino acids. Germline V gene lookup returns CDR1 MNHNS and CDR2 SASEGT. CDR3 loop: CASSFLDRDNSPLHF. The CDR3 bases are TGTGCCAGCAGTTTCCTGGACAGGGACAATTCACCCCTCCACTTT.

This clonotype was counted ten times or more. V gene TRBV28 combines with J gene TRBJ1-4; the D is unclear. Germline V gene data show CDR1 as MDHEN and CDR2 as SYDVKM. The germline V and J ends were trimmed by 3 bases and 7 bases, with 12 bases remaining between them. CDR3 length equals 14 residues. CDR3 amino acids: CASSLGGPSEKLFF. The CDR3 DNA sequence: TGTGCCAGCAGTTTGGGCGGTCCTAGTGAAAAACTGTTTTTT.

This clonotype was observed many times. DNA of the CDR3: TGCGCCAGCAGTGAGTCGAGACAGGGACACGAGCAGTACTTC. Translated, it gives CASSESRQGHEQYF. The chain employs TRBV10-2 and TRBJ2-7; TRBD1 matches 7 bases. Germline CDR1 reads WSHSY; CDR2 reads SAAADI. V dropped 0 bases and J dropped 5; count of bases not matched to a gene: 4. The CDR3 length is 14 residues.